The next 28 T cell receptor beta chains were all read from a single sample in a study of shared clonotypes between healthy human individuals. Assay: immunoSEQ multiplex PCR; the TCRdb copy retains only in-frame clones and omits some. In the table there are more than 850,000 clones, around 78% of which are singletons. Sequencing was carried out using memory CD4+ T cells from PBMCs. As for subset: CD45RA-negative fraction. The receptors derive from a man between 18 and 29 years old in good health. Some clones in this sample may be carry-over from other donors' samples.

This clone was counted between two and nine times. The chain recombines TRBV7-2 with TRBJ2-5; 8 nucleotides match TRBD2. This CDR3 has 14 amino acids. The trim removed 11 bases at V and 5 bases at J, leaving 13 bases unmatched. The germline gives CDR1 SGHTA, CDR2 FQGNSA. CDR3 in amino acids: CAGSLSGSGETQYF. As DNA, the CDR3 is TGTGCCGGATCTCTCAGCGGGAGTGGCGAGACCCAGTACTTC.

This clone was counted only a few times. The V and J genes are TRBV7-2 and TRBJ2-7; 9 bases map to TRBD1. From germline, CDR1 is SGHTA and CDR2 FQGNSA. Trimming at V came to 0 bases and at J to 3 bases, leaving 9 bases not matched to a gene. CDR3 size: 17 residues. CDR3 loop: CASSLAGGGTGLYEQYF. Here the CDR3 DNA reads TGTGCCAGCAGCTTAGCCGGGGGTGGGACAGGGCTCTACGAGCAGTACTTC. The whole variable domain, filled in from reference TRBV7-2 and TRBJ2-7, reads GAGVSQSPSNKVTEKGKDVELRCDPISGHTALYWYRQSLGQGLEFLIYFQGNSAPDKSGLPSDRFSAERTGGSVSTLTIQRTQQEDSAVYLCASSLAGGGTGLYEQYFGPGTRLTVT.

V gene TRBV6-1 combines with J gene TRBJ2-3, with 10 bases identical to TRBD1. The CDR3 loop spans 15 amino acids. The germline gives CDR1 MNHNS, CDR2 SASEGT. After removal of 6 bases from V and 6 bases from J, the junction contained 9 bases not matched to a gene. The CDR3 DNA reads TGTGCCAGCAGCATACTGGGACAGGGGAGGGATACGCAGTATTTT. This translates into CASSILGQGRDTQYF.

The gene calls are TRBV7-7 and TRBJ2-5, with D possibly matching TRBD2 (6 bases). CDR1 is SSHAT, CDR2 FNYEAQ, per germline (reference sequence). There are 16 residues in the CDR3. The V end lost 1 base, the J end lost 2 bases, and 14 bases lay between the germline ends. This CDR3 reads CASSLGSGRGQETQYF. The CDR3 region has the DNA TGTGCCAGCAGCTTAGGATCGGGTCGGGGGCAAGAGACCCAGTACTTC.

Worth noting for this clone: In the same sample, other DNA sequences code for this CDR3. V and J are TRBV5-1 and TRBJ1-2; 7 bases fit TRBD1. Unmatched junction bases numbered 8, after V lost 4 bases and J lost 8 bases. The CDR3 extends over 13 amino acids. Per germline, CDR1 SGHRS and CDR2 YFSETQ. The DNA of the CDR3 is TGCGCCAGCAGCCCCAGACAGGGAAGGGGCTACACCTTC. This sequence encodes CASSPRQGRGYTF.

As to this clone: The identical CDR3 is also encoded by other nucleotide sequences in the sample. J is TRBJ2-5 and V is TRBV5-1; TRBD1 is a possible D gene (5 bases). This CDR3 is 13 amino acids long. The V gene's germline CDR1 is SGHRS and CDR2 YFSETQ. The ends were cut back, 0 bases at V and 4 bases at J, with 7 bases in the middle. The CDR3 DNA reads as TGCGCCAGCAGCTTGGGTAGGGGAGAGACCCAGTACTTC. Its translation: CASSLGRGETQYF.

The chain carries TRBV6-5 and TRBJ1-5; D is unclear. V was cut by 6 bases and J by 5 bases, with 5 bases left in between. The CDR3 has 11 amino acids. Germline loops: CDR1 MNHEY, CDR2 SVGAGI. CDR3 protein: CASSGYQPQHF. In DNA, the CDR3 is TGTGCCAGCAGCGGTTATCAGCCCCAGCATTTT.

V is TRBV2 and J is TRBJ1-5, with 7 bases that match TRBD1. The CDR3 has 14 amino acids. V trimming: 4 bases; J trimming: 5 bases; junction bases outside the gene matches: 5. Germline values: CDR1 SNHLY, CDR2 FYNNEI. The CDR3 bases are TGTGCCAGCAGTGGACCAACAGGGGATCAGCCCCAGCATTTT. Translated: CASSGPTGDQPQHF.

V and J are TRBV19 and TRBJ1-2, with a weak D call TRBD1 (6 bases). Looked up from germline, CDR1 is LNHDA and CDR2 is SQIVND (reference sequence). This CDR3 is 14 amino acids long. The V and J ends lost 8 bases and 4 bases respectively, with 17 bases between them. As DNA, the CDR3 is TGTGCCAGTGTCGAGGGGGGCTTCAGCTATGGCTACACCTTC. It specifies CASVEGGFSYGYTF.

V gene TRBV6-6 combines with J gene TRBJ1-1; 9 bases align to TRBD1. V lost 4 bases to trimming and J lost 1 base; unmatched junction nucleotides: 4. CDR1 is MNHNY, CDR2 SVGAGI, per germline (reference sequence). The length of the CDR3 is 15 residues. CDR3 bases: TGTGCCAGCAGTTCCCGGGGACAGGGGAACACTGAAGCTTTCTTT. It translates to CASSSRGQGNTEAFF.

This chain connects TRBV5-1 to TRBJ2-3; 7 bases agree with TRBD2. The junction had 12 bases not matched to a gene; V was cut back by 1 base and J by 4 bases. The germline CDR1 and CDR2 sequences are SGHRS and YFSETQ. CDR3 length equals 17 residues. CDR3 residues: CASSLYPSGEPADTQYF. The DNA for the CDR3 is TGCGCCAGCAGCTTGTACCCTAGCGGAGAGCCGGCAGATACGCAGTATTTT.

About this clone itself: Other DNA sequences from this sample encode an identical CDR3 as well. CDR3 sequence: CASSSNTGELFF. Written as DNA, the CDR3 is TGTGCCAGCAGTTCCAACACCGGGGAGCTGTTTTTT. The chain uses TRBV28 and TRBJ2-2; D ambiguous. The CDR3 has 12 residues. V was cut by 4 bases and J by 2 bases, with 2 bases left in between. Germline V CDR1 and CDR2: MDHEN, SYDVKM.

This chain joins TRBV7-2 and TRBJ2-3, with 9 nucleotides matching TRBD2. The CDR3 length is 16 residues. J gave up 2 bases and V 5 bases, and 8 bases lay outside the gene matches. Germline V gene data show CDR1 as SGHTA and CDR2 as FQGNSA. Written as DNA, the CDR3 is TGTGCCAGCAGCCCCGCCAGCGGGAGGTACACAGATACGCAGTATTTT. Translating gives CASSPASGRYTDTQYF.

The chain couples TRBV6-1 to TRBJ2-7; 7 bases are a match to TRBD1. The CDR3 is 12 amino acids. The trim removed 10 bases at V and 0 bases at J, leaving 3 bases unmatched. CDR1 and CDR2 from the germline V gene are MNHNS and SASEGT. In DNA, the CDR3 is TGTGCCACCACAGGGGACTCCTACGAGCAGTACTTC. Amino acids: CATTGDSYEQYF.

The chain uses TRBV7-2 and TRBJ2-3; 9 bases map to TRBD2. The V segment lost 2 bases and the J segment 8 bases; nucleotides outside the gene matches: 11. The germline gives CDR1 SGHTA, CDR2 FQGNSA. CDR3 size: 16 residues. The CDR3 nucleotides are TGTGCCAGCAGCTTATTTGCTAGCGGGGACTATAGTACGCAGTATTTT. Protein sequence: CASSLFASGDYSTQYF.

J is TRBJ2-5 and V is TRBV7-3, with 7 bases fitting TRBD1. This CDR3 is built from 13 residues. V lost 5 bases to trimming and J lost 5 bases; unmatched junction nucleotides: 5. Germline V lookup: CDR1 SGHTA, CDR2 FQGTGA. CDR3 sequence: CASSPRQGETQYF. The CDR3 nucleotides are TGTGCCAGCAGCCCAAGACAGGGTGAGACCCAGTACTTC.

The genes are TRBV9 and TRBJ1-2; D unclear. CDR1 and CDR2 (germline): SGDLS, YYNGEE. Trimming cost V 3 bases and J 4 bases, with 7 bases left between them. CDR3 length: 12 residues. Here the CDR3 reads CASSEGPYGYTF. CDR3 sequence (DNA): TGTGCCAGCAGCGAAGGGCCCTATGGCTACACCTTC.

The rearrangement links TRBV7-8 to TRBJ2-4; D is unresolved. V was clipped by 7 bases and J by 0 bases, with 10 bases between them. The germline CDR1 and CDR2 sequences are SGHVS and FQNEAQ. There are 14 residues in the CDR3. For the CDR3, the DNA is TGTGCCAGCATGGCATCGCTAGCCAAAAACATTCAGTACTTC. This translates into CASMASLAKNIQYF.

This clone was counted a single time. The genes are TRBV7-2 and TRBJ2-1; the D is unclear. CDR1 SGHTA and CDR2 FQGNSA come from the germline V gene. This CDR3 has 14 amino acids. The ends were cut back, 5 bases at V and 6 bases at J, with 14 bases in the middle. In nucleotides, the CDR3 is TGTGCCAGCAGCCTCCAGGCTGCAGTCAATGAGCAGTTCTTC. Translating it yields CASSLQAAVNEQFF. Full variable domain (missing parts from reference TRBV7-2 and TRBJ2-1): GAGVSQSPSNKVTEKGKDVELRCDPISGHTALYWYRQSLGQGLEFLIYFQGNSAPDKSGLPSDRFSAERTGGSVSTLTIQRTQQEDSAVYLCASSLQAAVNEQFFGPGTRLTVL.

The rearrangement uses TRBV27 and TRBJ1-5, with 10 positions matching TRBD1. From germline, CDR1 is MNHEY and CDR2 SMNVEV (reference sequence). The CDR3 contains 18 residues. V dropped 6 bases and J dropped 1; count of bases not matched to a gene: 12. The CDR3 bases are TGTGCCAGCAGCCTTAGTCGACAGGGGGCTGGGAGCAATCAGCCCCAGCATTTT. It yields the protein CASSLSRQGAGSNQPQHF.

The CDR3 sequence: CASSPYSKDTEAFF. The DNA for the CDR3 is TGTGCCAGCTCACCATATTCCAAGGACACTGAAGCTTTCTTT. The chain combines TRBV18 with TRBJ1-1; D unclear. Germline CDR1 reads KGHSH; CDR2 reads LQKENI. The CDR3 spans 14 residues. V was cut by 2 bases and J by 3 bases, with 10 bases left in between.

The table lists this clone with many counts. The CDR3 is CASTRDFTYYEQYF. Written as DNA, the CDR3 is TGTGCCAGCACCAGGGATTTCACTTACTACGAGCAGTACTTC. The chain uses TRBV7-9 and TRBJ2-7, with a tentative D call TRBD1 (5 bases). The CDR3 totals 14 residues. CDR1 is SEHNR and CDR2 is FQNEAQ in the germline V gene (reference sequence). Trimming took off 7 bases at V and 3 bases at J, with 16 bases between the two ends.

This sequence joins TRBV5-1 and TRBJ2-1; 11 bases match TRBD2. Germline V gene lookup returns CDR1 SGHRS and CDR2 YFSETQ. The CDR3 has 14 residues. V lost 5 bases to trimming and J lost 5 bases; unmatched junction nucleotides: 3. CDR3 sequence: CASRGTSGNNEQFF. The CDR3 bases are TGCGCCAGCAGAGGGACTAGCGGAAACAATGAGCAGTTCTTC.

This clone was counted between two and nine times. J is TRBJ2-3 and V is TRBV6-1; 10 bases are shared with TRBD1. V dropped 5 bases and J dropped 5; count of bases not matched to a gene: 7. The CDR3 extends over 15 amino acids. Per germline, CDR1 MNHNS and CDR2 SASEGT. The chain's CDR3 is CASSPWTGGGDTQYF. The CDR3, as DNA: TGTGCCAGCAGTCCATGGACAGGGGGTGGAGATACGCAGTATTTT.

The CDR3 loop is CASSREAGGNTIYF. The CDR3 DNA reads as TGCGCCAGCAGCCGGGAGGCGGGAGGAAACACCATATATTTT. The chain employs TRBV5-1 and TRBJ1-3; D unresolved. The CDR3 runs 14 residues. Germline V gene sequence: CDR1 SGHRS, CDR2 YFSETQ. Trimming cost V 4 bases and J 4 bases, with 12 bases left between them.

The chain has TRBV27 and TRBJ2-3; a weak D match, TRBD2 (5 bases). Deletions cut 3 bases from V and 4 bases from J, with 11 bases between. Germline V gene data show CDR1 as MNHEY and CDR2 as SMNVEV (reference sequence). This CDR3 spans 14 amino acids. CDR3 residues: CASSFLSGPDTQYF. The CDR3 DNA follows: TGTGCCAGCAGTTTCTTAAGCGGTCCAGATACGCAGTATTTT.

This clone was recorded a few times. The chain employs TRBV5-1 and TRBJ2-3; tentatively, D is TRBD2 (5 bases). This CDR3 has 16 residues. The V end lost 1 base, the J end lost 5 bases, and 17 bases lay between the germline ends. Germline loops: CDR1 SGHRS, CDR2 YFSETQ. The CDR3 bases are TGCGCCAGCAGCTTGTCAGTGAACTGGGCGGGAGATACGCAGTATTTT. Translation gives CASSLSVNWAGDTQYF.

This chain connects TRBV19 to TRBJ2-5; D not certain. Trimming pared 0 bases from V and 5 bases from J, leaving 13 bases between. The germline V gene encodes CDR1 LNHDA and CDR2 SQIVND (reference sequence). The CDR3 totals 15 residues. Here the CDR3 reads CASSIDLRRLETQYF. CDR3 bases: TGTGCCAGTAGTATAGATCTGAGGAGATTGGAGACCCAGTACTTC.